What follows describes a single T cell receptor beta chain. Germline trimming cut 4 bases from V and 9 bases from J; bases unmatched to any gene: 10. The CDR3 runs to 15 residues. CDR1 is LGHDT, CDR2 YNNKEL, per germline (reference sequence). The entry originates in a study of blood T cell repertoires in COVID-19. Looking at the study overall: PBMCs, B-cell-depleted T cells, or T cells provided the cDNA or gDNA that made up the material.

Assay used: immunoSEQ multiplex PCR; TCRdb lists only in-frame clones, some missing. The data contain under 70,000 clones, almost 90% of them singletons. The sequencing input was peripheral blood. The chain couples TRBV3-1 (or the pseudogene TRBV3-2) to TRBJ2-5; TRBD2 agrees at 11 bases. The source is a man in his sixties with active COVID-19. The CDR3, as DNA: TGTGCCAGCAGCCCCCGAACTAGCGGGAGTGGAGCCCAGTACTTC. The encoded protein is CASSPRTSGSGAQYF.